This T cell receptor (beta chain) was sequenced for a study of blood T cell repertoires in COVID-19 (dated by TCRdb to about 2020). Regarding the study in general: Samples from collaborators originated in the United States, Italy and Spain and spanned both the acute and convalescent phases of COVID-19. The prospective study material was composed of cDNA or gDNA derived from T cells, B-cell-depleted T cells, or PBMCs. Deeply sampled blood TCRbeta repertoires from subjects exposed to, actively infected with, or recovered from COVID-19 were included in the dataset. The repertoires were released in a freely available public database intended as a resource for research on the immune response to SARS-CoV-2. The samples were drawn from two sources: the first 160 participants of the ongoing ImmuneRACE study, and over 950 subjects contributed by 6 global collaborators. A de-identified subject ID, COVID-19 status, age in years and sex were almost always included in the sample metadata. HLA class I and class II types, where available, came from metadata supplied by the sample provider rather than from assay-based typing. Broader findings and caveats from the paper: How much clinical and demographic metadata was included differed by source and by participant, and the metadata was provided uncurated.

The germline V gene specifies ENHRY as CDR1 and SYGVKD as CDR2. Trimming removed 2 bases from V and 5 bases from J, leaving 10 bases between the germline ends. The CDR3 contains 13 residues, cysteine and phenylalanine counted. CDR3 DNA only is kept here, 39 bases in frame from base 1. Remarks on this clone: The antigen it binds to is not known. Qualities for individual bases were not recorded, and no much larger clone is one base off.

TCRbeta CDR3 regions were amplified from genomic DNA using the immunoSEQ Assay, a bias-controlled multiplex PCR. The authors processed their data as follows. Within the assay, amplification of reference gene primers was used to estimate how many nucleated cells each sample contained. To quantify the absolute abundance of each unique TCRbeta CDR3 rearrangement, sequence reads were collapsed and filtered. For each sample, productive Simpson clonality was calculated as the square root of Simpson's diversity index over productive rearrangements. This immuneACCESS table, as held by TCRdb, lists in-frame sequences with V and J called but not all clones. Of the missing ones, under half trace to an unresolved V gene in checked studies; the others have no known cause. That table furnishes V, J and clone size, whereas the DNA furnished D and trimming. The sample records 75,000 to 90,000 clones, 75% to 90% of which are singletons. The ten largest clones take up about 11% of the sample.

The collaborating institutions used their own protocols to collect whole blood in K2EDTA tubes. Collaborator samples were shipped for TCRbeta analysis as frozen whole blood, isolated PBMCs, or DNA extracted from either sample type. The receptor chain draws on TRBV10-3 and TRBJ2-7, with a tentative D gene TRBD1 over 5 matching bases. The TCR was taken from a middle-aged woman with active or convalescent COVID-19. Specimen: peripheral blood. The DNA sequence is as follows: TGTGCCATCAGTGAGACCCCAGGGAACGAGCAGTACTTC. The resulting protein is CAISETPGNEQYF.